A single sample gave rise to the 26 T cell receptor beta chains below, sequenced in a study of cytomegalovirus exposure and HLA in healthy donors. PCR was performed using 60 Vbeta and 13 Jbeta primers. Sequenced by immunoSEQ multiplex PCR; TCRdb stores in-frame clones only, minus some. This table has more than 200,000 clones, about four fifths appearing once. The source material was PBMCs. The receptors come from a man in his forties in good health and CMV-seropositive.

The chain joins TRBV6-1 to TRBJ2-1; 9 bases are shared with TRBD2. With 6 bases clipped from V and 8 bases from J, the junction kept 8 bases outside the gene matches. This CDR3 contains 14 residues. Germline CDR1 reads MNHNS; CDR2 reads SASEGT. This CDR3 is CASRLSGSQYEQFF. The CDR3 coding sequence is TGTGCCAGCAGGCTTAGCGGGAGTCAGTATGAGCAGTTCTTC.

The V and J genes are TRBV6-1 and TRBJ2-1; possible D gene TRBD1, 5 bases. The CDR3 spans 12 residues. Germline lookup yields CDR1 MNHNS and CDR2 SASEGT. The V and J ends lost 4 bases and 15 bases respectively, with 16 bases between them. This CDR3 reads CASSAPGRVWFF. The CDR3, as DNA: TGTGCCAGCAGTGCCCCAGGCAGGGTTTGGTTCTTC.

This sequence joins TRBV4-2 and TRBJ2-7; 12 bases align to TRBD2. V lost 1 base and J lost 2; bases outside the gene matches: 0. Germline values: CDR1 LGHNA, CDR2 YNFKEQ. This CDR3 is built from 15 residues. CDR3 amino acids: CASSQGTSGTYEQYF. The CDR3, as DNA: TGTGCCAGCAGCCAAGGGACTAGCGGGACCTACGAGCAGTACTTC.

The V call is TRBV7-2, the J call TRBJ2-5; the match to TRBD2 covers 9 bases. This CDR3 spans 15 amino acids. Unmatched junction bases numbered 4, after V lost 1 base and J lost 4 bases. Germline CDR1 SGHTA, CDR2 FQGNSA. The CDR3 region has the DNA TGTGCCAGCAGCTTAGGGGCGGGAGGGCCAGAGACCCAGTACTTC. Residues: CASSLGAGGPETQYF.

V gene TRBV11-3 combines with J gene TRBJ2-2; perhaps TRBD1 as D (6 bases). V lost 5 bases and J lost 5, with 9 bases in between. Germline loops: CDR1 SGHNT, CDR2 YENEEA. The CDR3 sequence is 13 residues long. CDR3 residues: CASSRTGTGELFF. The CDR3 nucleotides are TGTGCCAGCAGCCGAACAGGGACCGGGGAGCTGTTTTTT.

The chain uses TRBV5-1 and TRBJ2-5; the D gene is possibly TRBD1 (5 bases). The germline gives CDR1 SGHRS, CDR2 YFSETQ. The V gene lost 3 bases and the J gene lost 5 bases, with 11 bases spanning the gap. The CDR3 length is 13 residues. CDR3 nucleotide sequence: TGCGCCAGCAGCTCTGGAAACAGGGAGACCCAGTACTTC. Protein sequence: CASSSGNRETQYF.

Of note for this clone: The same CDR3 can be traced to other DNA sequences in this sample. The chain recombines TRBV28 with TRBJ2-7, with a possible D match to TRBD1 (5 bases). The CDR3 covers 11 residues. The germline V and J ends were trimmed by 5 bases and 3 bases, with 5 bases remaining between them. Germline V gene lookup returns CDR1 MDHEN and CDR2 SYDVKM. CDR3 nucleotides: TGTGCCAGCAGTGACAGCTACGAGCAGTACTTC. Encoded protein: CASSDSYEQYF.

This chain joins TRBV9 and TRBJ2-7; 10 positions agree with TRBD1. V was pared by 3 bases and J by 6 bases, with 9 bases of the junction left unmatched. Germline V gives CDR1 SGDLS, CDR2 YYNGEE. The CDR3 totals 15 residues. CDR3 in amino acids: CASSERGQGGSEQYF. The CDR3 nucleotides are TGTGCCAGCAGCGAGAGAGGACAGGGGGGCTCCGAGCAGTACTTC.

CDR3: CASSFTGGTEAFF. The CDR3 DNA is TGTGCCAGCAGCTTTACGGGGGGCACTGAAGCTTTCTTT. This chain uses TRBV7-3 with TRBJ1-1; maybe TRBD1 (5 bases). This CDR3 has 13 amino acids. Deletions cut 3 bases from V and 4 bases from J, with 9 bases between. The germline V gene has CDR1 SGHTA and CDR2 FQGTGA.

The chain recombines TRBV9 with TRBJ2-3; TRBD1 agrees at 8 bases. Germline CDR1 is SGDLS and CDR2 is YYNGEE. The CDR3 sequence is 15 residues long. V dropped 1 base and J dropped 4; count of bases not matched to a gene: 5. CDR3 protein: CASSVSRGPPDTQYF. CDR3 coding DNA: TGTGCCAGCAGCGTATCCAGGGGGCCGCCAGATACGCAGTATTTT.

This chain links TRBV29-1 with TRBJ2-5; TRBD1 agrees at 10 bases. V lost 8 bases, J lost 6 bases, and 3 bases stayed unmatched. The CDR3 has 11 amino acids. Looked up from germline, CDR1 is SQVTM and CDR2 is ANQGSEA. CDR3 coding DNA: TGCAGCCACGACAGGGGGCAGACCCAGTACTTC. Translating gives CSHDRGQTQYF. The whole variable domain, remainder taken from reference TRBV29-1 and TRBJ2-5, is SAVISQKPSRDICQRGTSLTIQCQVDSQVTMMFWYRQQPGQSLTLIATANQGSEATYESGFVIDKFPISRPNLTFSTLTVSNMSPEDSSIYLCSHDRGQTQYFGPGTRLLVL.

The V call is TRBV9, the J call TRBJ2-5; 8 nucleotides agree with TRBD2. V was clipped by 0 bases and J by 1 base; unmatched bases: 2. This CDR3 region has 15 residues. CDR1 is SGDLS and CDR2 is YYNGEE in the germline V gene. CDR3: CASSVVLAGQETQYF. CDR3 DNA sequence: TGTGCCAGCAGCGTAGTCCTAGCGGGCCAAGAGACCCAGTACTTC.

Written as DNA, the CDR3 is TGTGCCAGCAGTCCAAACAGGGGGAACACTGAAGCTTTCTTT. It is translated as CASSPNRGNTEAFF. The rearrangement links TRBV28 to TRBJ1-1; 7 bases line up with TRBD1. V lost 5 bases to trimming and J lost 1 base; unmatched junction nucleotides: 4. The CDR3 is 14 residues long. In germline, CDR1 is MDHEN, CDR2 SYDVKM.

The chain is built from TRBV30 and TRBJ2-1, with D hard to call. Deletions cut 2 bases from V and 5 bases from J, with 16 bases between. The CDR3 length is 15 residues. Germline lookup yields CDR1 GTSNPN and CDR2 SVGIG (reference sequence). CDR3 nucleotides: TGTGCCTGGAGTCAACGGGTTATCCCTAACAATGAGCAGTTCTTC. Residues: CAWSQRVIPNNEQFF.

The genes are TRBV30 and TRBJ1-4; 12 positions match TRBD1. CDR3 length equals 17 residues. In germline, CDR1 is GTSNPN, CDR2 SVGIG (reference sequence). V trimming: 2 bases; J trimming: 8 bases; junction bases outside the gene matches: 12. The CDR3: CAWSLGGTGGAREKLFF. Here the CDR3 DNA reads TGTGCCTGGAGTCTCGGGGGGACAGGGGGCGCCCGGGAAAAACTGTTTTTT.

This clone was seen just once. The J gene is TRBJ1-4, the V gene TRBV19; D gene ambiguous. Trimming took 7 bases from V and 7 from J, leaving 13 bases between them. Germline values: CDR1 LNHDA, CDR2 SQIVND (reference sequence). CDR3 length: 13 residues. In nucleotides, the CDR3 is TGTGCCAGTACTAATGATGTGGTTGAAAAACTGTTTTTT. It codes for CASTNDVVEKLFF. The full variable domain, with the rest looked up from reference TRBV19 and TRBJ1-4, is DGGITQSPKYLFRKEGQNVTLSCEQNLNHDAMYWYRQDPGQGLRLIYYSQIVNDFQKGDIAEGYSVSREKKESFPLTVTSAQKNPTAFYLCASTNDVVEKLFFGSGTQLSVL.

There are a few counts of this clone. The chain carries TRBV6-5 and TRBJ1-1, with a possible D match to TRBD1 (6 bases). The CDR3 loop spans 14 amino acids. Germline assignment: CDR1 MNHEY and CDR2 SVGAGI. Trimming took 7 bases from V and 1 from J, leaving 13 bases between them. CDR3 in DNA: TGTGCCAGCACCCAAGGACAGACGAACACTGAAGCTTTCTTT. Translated: CASTQGQTNTEAFF.

This clone was counted between two and nine times. The chain links TRBV5-1 to TRBJ2-1, with D uncertain. Trimming removed 4 bases at V and 6 bases at J, with 8 bases between. The CDR3 is 12 residues long. CDR1 is SGHRS, CDR2 YFSETQ, per germline. Here the CDR3 DNA reads TGCGCCAGCAGCGACTCGCCCAATGAGCAGTTCTTC. Its translation is CASSDSPNEQFF. The full variable domain, completed using reference TRBV5-1 and TRBJ2-1, is KAGVTQTPRYLIKTRGQQVTLSCSPISGHRSVSWYQQTPGQGLQFLFEYFSETQRNKGNFPGRFSGRQFSNSRSEMNVSTLELGDSALYLCASSDSPNEQFFGPGTRLTVL.

On this clone: One junction end does not reproduce the germline sequence, and a read error may be involved. The J gene is TRBJ2-1, the V gene TRBV7-7; D is ambiguous. The germline V gene encodes CDR1 SSHAT and CDR2 FNYEAQ (reference sequence). The CDR3 loop spans 13 amino acids. CDR3 loop: CASSFSTNNEQFF. The CDR3 DNA reads as TGTGCTAGCAGCTTTTCTACGAACAATGAGCAGTTCTTC.

This clone showed up just once. The V call is TRBV7-8, the J call TRBJ1-1, with D possibly being TRBD1 (5 bases). Trimming pared 1 base from V and 1 base from J, leaving 7 bases between. CDR1 is SGHVS and CDR2 is FQNEAQ in the germline V gene. The CDR3 consists of 14 residues. CDR3 loop: CASSLVQGNTEAFF. The CDR3 coding sequence is TGTGCCAGCAGCTTAGTTCAGGGGAACACTGAAGCTTTCTTT.

This clone was found a few times. This chain joins TRBV27 and TRBJ2-3, with TRBD1 matching over 10 bases. CDR3 length: 14 residues. J gave up 7 bases and V 4 bases, and 5 bases lay outside the gene matches. The germline V gene encodes CDR1 MNHEY and CDR2 SMNVEV (reference sequence). CDR3 coding DNA: TGTGCCAGCAGTTCTCGGGACAGGGGTAATACGCAGTATTTT. Its translation is CASSSRDRGNTQYF.

The chain couples TRBV5-6 to TRBJ2-3; D remains ambiguous. V was trimmed by 1 base and J by 0 bases, leaving 3 bases between them. Per the germline V gene, CDR1 is SGHDT and CDR2 is YYEEEE. The CDR3 contains 13 residues. Written as DNA, the CDR3 is TGTGCCAGCAGCTTGCCTAGCACAGATACGCAGTATTTT. Amino acid sequence: CASSLPSTDTQYF.

The chain links TRBV15 to TRBJ1-2, with 9 bases fitting TRBD1. The CDR3 has 15 residues. The V and J ends lost 0 bases and 4 bases, in that order; junction bases with no gene match: 3. CDR1 and CDR2 from the germline V gene are LNHNV and YYDKDF (reference sequence). The CDR3 coding sequence is TGTGCCACCAGCAGAGAGGGGACAGGGCCCTATGGCTACACCTTC. It codes for CATSREGTGPYGYTF.

V and J are TRBV6-1 and TRBJ1-5, with D perhaps matching TRBD1 (6 bases). From germline, CDR1 is MNHNS and CDR2 SASEGT. V shed 6 bases and J shed 7 bases, with 16 bases lying between them. The CDR3 length is 14 residues. The CDR3 sequence is CASREGVWGQPQHF. CDR3 nucleotides: TGTGCCAGCAGAGAGGGGGTCTGGGGGCAGCCCCAGCATTTT.

V is TRBV7-2 and J is TRBJ1-4; tentatively, D is TRBD1 (6 bases). CDR3 length equals 15 residues. From germline, CDR1 is SGHTA and CDR2 FQGNSA. The V gene lost 3 bases and the J gene lost 5 bases, with 13 bases spanning the gap. CDR3 coding DNA: TGTGCCAGCAGCTTGTCCCAGGGGTTGAATGAAAAACTGTTTTTT. Translating it yields CASSLSQGLNEKLFF.

The rearrangement joins TRBV5-6 to TRBJ2-2; TRBD1 might be the D (6 bases). Looked up from germline, CDR1 is SGHDT and CDR2 is YYEEEE. This CDR3 comprises 16 residues. Trimming removed 3 bases at V and 3 bases at J, with 15 bases between. This CDR3 reads CASSSGTQGYTGELFF. As DNA, the CDR3 is TGTGCCAGCAGCTCAGGCACGCAGGGGTACACCGGGGAGCTGTTTTTT. Using reference TRBV5-6 and TRBJ2-2 for the parts outside the CDR3, the full variable domain is DAGVTQSPTHLIKTRGQQVTLRCSPKSGHDTVSWYQQALGQGPQFIFQYYEEEERQRGNFPDRFSGHQFPNYSSELNVNALLLGDSALYLCASSSGTQGYTGELFFGEGSRLTVL.